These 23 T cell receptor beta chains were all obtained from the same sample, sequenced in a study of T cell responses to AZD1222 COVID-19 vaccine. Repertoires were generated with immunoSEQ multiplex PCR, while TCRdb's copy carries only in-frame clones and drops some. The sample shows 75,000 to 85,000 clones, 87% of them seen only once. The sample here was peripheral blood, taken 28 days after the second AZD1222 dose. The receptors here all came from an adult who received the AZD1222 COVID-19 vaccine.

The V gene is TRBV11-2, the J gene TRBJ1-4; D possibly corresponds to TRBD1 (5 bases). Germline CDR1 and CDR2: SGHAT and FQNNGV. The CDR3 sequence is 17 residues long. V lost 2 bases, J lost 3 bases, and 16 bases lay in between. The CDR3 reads CASSLFSGKWANEKLFF. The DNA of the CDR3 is TGTGCCAGCAGCTTATTCTCAGGGAAATGGGCTAATGAAAAACTGTTTTTT.

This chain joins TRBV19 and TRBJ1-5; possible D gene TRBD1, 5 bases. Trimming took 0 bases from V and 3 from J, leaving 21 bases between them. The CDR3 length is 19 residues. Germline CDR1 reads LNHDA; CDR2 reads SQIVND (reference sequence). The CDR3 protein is CASSIERGRRGTNNQPQHF. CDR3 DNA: TGTGCCAGTAGTATAGAGAGGGGACGGAGGGGAACAAACAATCAGCCCCAGCATTTT.

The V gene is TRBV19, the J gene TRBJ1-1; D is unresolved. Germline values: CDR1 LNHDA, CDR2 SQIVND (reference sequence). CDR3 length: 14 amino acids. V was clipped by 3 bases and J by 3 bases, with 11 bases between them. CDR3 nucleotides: TGTGCCAGTAGTATCGCAGGTGGGTACACTGAAGCTTTCTTT. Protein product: CASSIAGGYTEAFF.

The CDR3 coding sequence is TGTGCCAGTAGTTTCTCTCAGGGGGACTACGAGCAGTACTTC. This sequence encodes CASSFSQGDYEQYF. The chain is built from TRBV19 and TRBJ2-7; 7 bases fit TRBD1. CDR1 LNHDA and CDR2 SQIVND come from the germline V gene (reference sequence). The CDR3 has 14 amino acids. The J segment lost 3 bases and the V segment lost 5 bases, leaving 7 bases of the junction unmatched.

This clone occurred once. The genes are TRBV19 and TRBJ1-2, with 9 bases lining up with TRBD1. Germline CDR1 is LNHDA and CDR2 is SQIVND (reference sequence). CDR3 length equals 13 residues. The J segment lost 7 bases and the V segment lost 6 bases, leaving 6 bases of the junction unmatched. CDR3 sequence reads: CASRGDRVGGYTF. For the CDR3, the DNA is TGTGCCAGTAGAGGGGACAGGGTCGGTGGCTACACCTTC.

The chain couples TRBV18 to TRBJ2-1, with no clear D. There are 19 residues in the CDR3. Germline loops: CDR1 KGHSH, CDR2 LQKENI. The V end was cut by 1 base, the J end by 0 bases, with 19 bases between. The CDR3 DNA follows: TGTGCCAGCTCACCACGTAACTCAGGTGTTCTGAGCTCCTACAATGAGCAGTTCTTC. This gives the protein CASSPRNSGVLSSYNEQFF.

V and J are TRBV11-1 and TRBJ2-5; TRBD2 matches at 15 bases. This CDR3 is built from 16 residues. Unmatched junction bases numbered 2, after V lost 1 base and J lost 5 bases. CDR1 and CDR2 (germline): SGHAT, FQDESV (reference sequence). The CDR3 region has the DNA TGTGCCAGCAGCTTAGGCGGACTAGCGGGGGGGGAGACCCAGTACTTC. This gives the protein CASSLGGLAGGETQYF.

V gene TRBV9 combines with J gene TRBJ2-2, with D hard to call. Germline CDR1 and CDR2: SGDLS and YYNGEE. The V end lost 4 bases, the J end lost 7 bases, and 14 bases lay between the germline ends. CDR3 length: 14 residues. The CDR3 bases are TGTGCCAGCAGCCCCTCGGGTAAGGACGGGGAGCTGTTTTTT. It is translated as CASSPSGKDGELFF. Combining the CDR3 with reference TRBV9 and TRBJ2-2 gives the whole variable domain DSGVTQTPKHLITATGQRVTLRCSPRSGDLSVYWYQQSLDQGLQFLIQYYNGEERAKGNILERFSAQQFPDLHSELNLSSLELGDSALYFCASSPSGKDGELFFGEGSRLTVL.

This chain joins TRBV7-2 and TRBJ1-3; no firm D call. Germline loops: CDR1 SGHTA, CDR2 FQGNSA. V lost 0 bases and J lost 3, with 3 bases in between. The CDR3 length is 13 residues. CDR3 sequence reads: CASSLAHGNTIYF. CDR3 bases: TGTGCCAGCAGCTTAGCGCATGGAAACACCATATATTTT.

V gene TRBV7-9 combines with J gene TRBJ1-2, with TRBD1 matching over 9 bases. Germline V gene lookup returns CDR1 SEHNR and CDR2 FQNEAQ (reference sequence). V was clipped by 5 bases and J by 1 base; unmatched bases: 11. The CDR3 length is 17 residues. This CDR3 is CASSPGTGGVGNYGYTF. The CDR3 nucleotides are TGTGCCAGCAGCCCCGGAACAGGGGGCGTTGGTAACTATGGCTACACCTTC.

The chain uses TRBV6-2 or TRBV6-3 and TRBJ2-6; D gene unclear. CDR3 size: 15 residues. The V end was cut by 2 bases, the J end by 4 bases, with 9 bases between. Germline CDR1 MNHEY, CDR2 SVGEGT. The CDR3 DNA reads TGTGCCAGCAGTTACGTCGTGGCCGGGGCCAACGTCCTGACTTTC. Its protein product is CASSYVVAGANVLTF.

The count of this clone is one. Here the CDR3 reads CASTKTGLATGELFF. In DNA, the CDR3 is TGTGCCAGCACAAAAACAGGGTTGGCCACCGGGGAGCTGTTTTTT. The chain couples TRBV18 to TRBJ2-2, with a tentative D call TRBD1 (6 bases). The CDR3 covers 15 residues. Germline V gene data show CDR1 as KGHSH and CDR2 as LQKENI. V shed 8 bases and J shed 4 bases, with 17 bases lying between them.

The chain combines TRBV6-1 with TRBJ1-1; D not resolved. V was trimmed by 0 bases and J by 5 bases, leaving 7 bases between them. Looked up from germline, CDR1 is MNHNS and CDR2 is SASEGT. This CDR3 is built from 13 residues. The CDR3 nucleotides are TGTGCCAGCAGTGAAGCGTCAGAGACTGAAGCTTTCTTT. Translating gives CASSEASETEAFF.

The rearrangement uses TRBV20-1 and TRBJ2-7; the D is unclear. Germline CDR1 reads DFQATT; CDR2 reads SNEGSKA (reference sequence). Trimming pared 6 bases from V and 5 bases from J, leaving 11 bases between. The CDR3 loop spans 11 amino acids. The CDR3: CSADRLDEQYF. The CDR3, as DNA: TGCAGTGCGGACCGTTTGGACGAGCAGTACTTC.

CDR3 DNA sequence: TGTGCCAGCAGCTTAAGGCACCCAGGGACAGGGACCTACGAGCAGTACTTC. This gives the protein CASSLRHPGTGTYEQYF. The chain joins TRBV7-8 to TRBJ2-7, with 9 positions matching TRBD1. The junction had 10 bases not matched to a gene; V was cut back by 2 bases and J by 2 bases. This CDR3 is built from 17 residues. CDR1 and CDR2 from the germline V gene are SGHVS and FQNEAQ.

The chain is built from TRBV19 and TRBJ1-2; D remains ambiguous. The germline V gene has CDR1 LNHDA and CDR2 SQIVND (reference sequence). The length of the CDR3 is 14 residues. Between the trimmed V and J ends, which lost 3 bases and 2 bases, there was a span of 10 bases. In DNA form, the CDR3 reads TGTGCCAGTAGTATGCTAAGGGAAAACTATGGCTACACCTTC. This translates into CASSMLRENYGYTF. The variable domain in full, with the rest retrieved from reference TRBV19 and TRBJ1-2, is DGGITQSPKYLFRKEGQNVTLSCEQNLNHDAMYWYRQDPGQGLRLIYYSQIVNDFQKGDIAEGYSVSREKKESFPLTVTSAQKNPTAFYLCASSMLRENYGYTFGSGTRLTVV.

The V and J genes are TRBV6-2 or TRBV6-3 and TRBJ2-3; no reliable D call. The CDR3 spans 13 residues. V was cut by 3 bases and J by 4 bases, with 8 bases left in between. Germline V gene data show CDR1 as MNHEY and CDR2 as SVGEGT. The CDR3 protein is CASSYTAPDTQYF. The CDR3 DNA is TGTGCCAGCAGTTATACAGCCCCAGATACGCAGTATTTT.

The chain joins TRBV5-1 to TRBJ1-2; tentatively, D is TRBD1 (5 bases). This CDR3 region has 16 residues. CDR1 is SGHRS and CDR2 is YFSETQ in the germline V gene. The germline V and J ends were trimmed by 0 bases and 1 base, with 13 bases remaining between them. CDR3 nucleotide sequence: TGCGCCAGCAGCTTGGGGACATCCTCTAATAACTATGGCTACACCTTC. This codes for CASSLGTSSNNYGYTF.

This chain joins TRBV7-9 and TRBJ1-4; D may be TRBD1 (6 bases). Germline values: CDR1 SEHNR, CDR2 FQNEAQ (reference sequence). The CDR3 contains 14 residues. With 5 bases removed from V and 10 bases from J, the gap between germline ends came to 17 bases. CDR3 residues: CASSDRDIRGKLFF. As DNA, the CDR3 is TGTGCCAGCAGCGACCGGGACATCCGTGGAAAACTGTTTTTT.

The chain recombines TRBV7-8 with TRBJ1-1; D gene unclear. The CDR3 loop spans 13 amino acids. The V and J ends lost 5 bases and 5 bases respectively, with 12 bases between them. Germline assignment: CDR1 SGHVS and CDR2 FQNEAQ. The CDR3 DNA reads TGTGCCAGCAGCCACGACCCGGGTACTGAAGCTTTCTTT. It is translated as CASSHDPGTEAFF.

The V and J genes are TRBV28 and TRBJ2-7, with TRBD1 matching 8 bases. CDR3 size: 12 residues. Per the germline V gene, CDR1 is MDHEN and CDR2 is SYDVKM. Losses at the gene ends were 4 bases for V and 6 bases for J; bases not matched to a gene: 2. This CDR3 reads CASSWTGPEQYF. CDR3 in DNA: TGTGCCAGCAGTTGGACAGGGCCCGAGCAGTACTTC.

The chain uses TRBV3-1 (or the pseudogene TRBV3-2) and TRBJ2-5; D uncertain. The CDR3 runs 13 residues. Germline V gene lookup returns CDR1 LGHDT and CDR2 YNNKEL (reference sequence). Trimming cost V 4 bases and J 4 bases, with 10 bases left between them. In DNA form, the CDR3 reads TGTGCCAGCAGCCTGCTGTCTTCAGAGACCCAGTACTTC. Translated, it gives CASSLLSSETQYF.

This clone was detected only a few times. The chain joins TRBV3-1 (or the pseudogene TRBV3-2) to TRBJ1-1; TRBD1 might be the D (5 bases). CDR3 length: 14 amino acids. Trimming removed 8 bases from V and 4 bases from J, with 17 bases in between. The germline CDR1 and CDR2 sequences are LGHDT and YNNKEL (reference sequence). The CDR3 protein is CASSRGHLGTEAFF. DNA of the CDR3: TGTGCCAGCTCTCGAGGACACCTGGGCACTGAAGCTTTCTTT.